What follows are 25 T cell receptor beta chains derived from one specimen sequenced in a study of T-cell reconstitution after alpha-beta-depleted transplantation in children. Unique molecular identifiers were used to barcode this TCRbeta library. TCRdb reprocessed the PCR reads via MiXCR and lists one record per CDR3 protein. Here the sample spans around 420,000 distinct CDR3 sequences, 15% to 20% being singletons. The source material was PBMCs, mostly from graft donor cells, sampled 360 days after TCRalphabeta/CD19-depleted stem cell transplant. These receptors all stem from a boy less than two years old who had a stem cell transplant for Wiskott-Aldrich syndrome, so the T cells may come from the graft donor.

V usage is TRBV14 and J usage is TRBJ2-7, with 10 bases that match TRBD1. V trimming: 4 bases; J trimming: 6 bases; junction bases outside the gene matches: 21. The CDR3 consists of 19 residues. The germline V gene encodes CDR1 SGHDN and CDR2 FVKESK. DNA of the CDR3: TGTGCCAGCAGCCTACAAAAGTGGGCCGCGGACAGGGGGTTGAGCGAGCAGTACTTC. Translation gives CASSLQKWAADRGLSEQYF.

A few counts support this clonotype. The CDR3 sequence is CASSSMGGEVKSSPLHF. CDR3 bases: TGTGCCAGCAGCTCAATGGGGGGTGAAGTAAAAAGTTCACCCCTCCACTTT. The chain uses TRBV7-6 and TRBJ1-6, with a weak D call TRBD1 (5 bases). Germline V gene data show CDR1 as SGHVS and CDR2 as FNYEAQ. The CDR3 runs 17 residues. Trimming took 4 bases from V and 9 from J, leaving 22 bases between them. The variable domain in full, completed from reference TRBV7-6 and TRBJ1-6, reads GAGVSQSPRYKVTKRGQDVALRCDPISGHVSLYWYRQALGQGPEFLTYFNYEAQQDKSGLPNDRFSAERPEGSISTLTIQRTEQRDSAMYRCASSSMGGEVKSSPLHFGNGTRLTVT.

This clonotype has a handful of counts. V usage is TRBV5-1 and J usage is TRBJ1-1; no firm D call. The germline CDR1 and CDR2 sequences are SGHRS and YFSETQ. Deletions cut 7 bases from V and 1 base from J, with 11 bases between. The CDR3 runs 13 residues. The CDR3 sequence is CASRDLTNTEAFF. The CDR3 DNA reads TGCGCCAGCCGAGATCTGACGAACACTGAAGCTTTCTTT.

The rearrangement joins TRBV12-3 or TRBV12-4 to TRBJ2-5; TRBD1 might be the D (6 bases). The ends were cut back, 8 bases at V and 0 bases at J, with 10 bases in the middle. The CDR3 covers 13 residues. The CDR3: CASRDKYQETQYF. The CDR3 coding sequence is TGTGCCAGCCGGGACAAGTACCAAGAGACCCAGTACTTC.

This clonotype has ten or more counts. V is TRBV5-1 and J is TRBJ2-1, with a tentative D call TRBD2 (7 bases). Germline CDR1 SGHRS, CDR2 YFSETQ. This CDR3 spans 15 amino acids. V lost 7 bases and J 0 bases, leaving 14 bases between the germline ends. The CDR3 DNA sequence: TGCGCCAGCGGGGGGGGCGGTAGCTCCTACAATGAGCAGTTCTTC. Its protein is CASGGGGSSYNEQFF.

This chain joins TRBV5-1 and TRBJ2-7; TRBD1 agrees at 11 bases. Germline V gene sequence: CDR1 SGHRS, CDR2 YFSETQ. The CDR3 consists of 14 residues. V was clipped by 5 bases and J by 3 bases; unmatched bases: 4. The CDR3 DNA reads as TGCGCCAGCAGATACGGGACAGGGGGCTACGAGCAGTACTTC. Its protein is CASRYGTGGYEQYF. Full variable domain (rest looked up from reference TRBV5-1 and TRBJ2-7): KAGVTQTPRYLIKTRGQQVTLSCSPISGHRSVSWYQQTPGQGLQFLFEYFSETQRNKGNFPGRFSGRQFSNSRSEMNVSTLELGDSALYLCASRYGTGGYEQYFGPGTRLTVT.

This clonotype has at least ten counts. V is TRBV29-1 and J is TRBJ2-5; 7 nucleotides align to TRBD1. This CDR3 contains 13 residues. Germline V CDR1 and CDR2: SQVTM, ANQGSEA. Trimming at V came to 4 bases and at J to 1 base, leaving 3 bases not matched to a gene. The chain's CDR3 is CSVATGTQETQYF. CDR3 DNA: TGCAGCGTTGCGACAGGGACCCAAGAGACCCAGTACTTC.

The rearrangement uses TRBV7-9 and TRBJ2-1; no definite D call. Germline V gene lookup returns CDR1 SEHNR and CDR2 FQNEAQ (reference sequence). The V end was cut by 3 bases, the J end by 0 bases, with 6 bases between. This CDR3 spans 14 amino acids. DNA of the CDR3: TGTGCCAGCAGCTTTGTAAACTCCTACAATGAGCAGTTCTTC. Its protein is CASSFVNSYNEQFF.

A few counts support this clonotype. The DNA for the CDR3 is TGTGCCAGCAGTGTAGGTAGGCAGGGCGGCTACGAGCAGTACTTC. Residues: CASSVGRQGGYEQYF. This chain joins TRBV6-1 and TRBJ2-7; possible D gene TRBD1, 5 bases. The V gene's germline CDR1 is MNHNS and CDR2 SASEGT. Trimming cost V 4 bases and J 3 bases, with 16 bases left between them. CDR3 length: 15 residues.

There are a few counts of this clonotype. The V gene is TRBV20-1, the J gene TRBJ2-7; maybe TRBD2 (6 bases). V dropped 3 bases and J dropped 3 bases, with 15 bases sitting between them. CDR1 and CDR2 from the germline V gene are DFQATT and SNEGSKA (reference sequence). The CDR3 is made up of 14 amino acids. The CDR3 loop is CSARGGSYGYEQYF. CDR3 coding DNA: TGCAGTGCTAGGGGAGGATCCTATGGCTACGAGCAGTACTTC.

V and J are TRBV24-1 and TRBJ2-1; D possibly matches TRBD1 or TRBD2 (5 bases each). CDR1 is KGHDR, CDR2 SFDVKD, per germline. V lost 3 bases to trimming and J lost 5 bases, with 10 bases between them. The CDR3 contains 14 residues. The CDR3 loop is CATSDGDLHNEQFF. Written as DNA, the CDR3 is TGTGCCACCAGTGATGGGGACCTACACAATGAGCAGTTCTTC.

The chain has TRBV6-5 and TRBJ2-7; the D is unclear. The germline V and J ends were trimmed by 8 bases and 0 bases, with 8 bases remaining between them. From germline, CDR1 is MNHEY and CDR2 SVGAGI. The CDR3 has 12 amino acids. CDR3 DNA: TGTGCCAGCGGCTTAGGCTCCTACGAGCAGTACTTC. Its protein product is CASGLGSYEQYF.

The chain uses TRBV2 and TRBJ2-3, with a tentative D call TRBD1 (6 bases). V was shortened by 7 bases and J by 3 bases, with 14 bases between the two germline ends. This CDR3 is built from 14 residues. The V gene's germline CDR1 is SNHLY and CDR2 FYNNEI. CDR3 sequence reads: CASIYRALTDTQYF. The CDR3 DNA reads as TGTGCCAGCATTTACAGGGCTTTAACAGATACGCAGTATTTT.

This sequence joins TRBV6-2 or TRBV6-3 and TRBJ2-6; no clear D gene. The germline V gene encodes CDR1 MNHEY and CDR2 SVGEGT. The V end lost 0 bases, the J end lost 0 bases, and 21 bases lay between the germline ends. There are 21 residues in the CDR3. CDR3 in DNA: TGTGCCAGCAGTTACTCGAGGCCTCTCATAGTCGCGAGCTCTGGGGCCAACGTCCTGACTTTC. This encodes CASSYSRPLIVASSGANVLTF.

There are many counts of this clonotype. The chain couples TRBV15 to TRBJ2-3, with 7 bases matching TRBD1. This CDR3 has 12 residues. Unmatched junction bases numbered 0, after V lost 4 bases and J lost 5 bases. Germline lookup yields CDR1 LNHNV and CDR2 YYDKDF (reference sequence). The CDR3 loop reads CATSNRGDTQYF. The CDR3 nucleotides read TGTGCCACCAGCAACAGGGGAGATACGCAGTATTTT.

This clonotype was seen only a few times. This sequence joins TRBV4-2 and TRBJ2-7; D unresolved. Germline V CDR1 and CDR2: LGHNA, YNFKEQ. V lost 0 bases and J 3 bases, leaving 9 bases between the germline ends. The CDR3 spans 14 residues. The CDR3 coding sequence is TGTGCCAGCAGCCAAGAAGGCCGAAACTACGAGCAGTACTTC. As protein: CASSQEGRNYEQYF.

This clonotype was recorded a few times. The rearrangement links TRBV4-3 to TRBJ1-2; TRBD1 might be the D (6 bases). V was trimmed by 1 base and J by 4 bases, leaving 16 bases between them. The length of the CDR3 is 16 residues. Germline V gene lookup returns CDR1 LGHNA and CDR2 YSLEER. CDR3 amino acids: CASSQVGGGGTYGYTF. CDR3 coding DNA: TGCGCCAGCAGCCAAGTCGGGGGAGGGGGTACCTATGGCTACACCTTC.

The chain couples TRBV19 to TRBJ2-1, with 12 nucleotides matching TRBD2. Per the germline V gene, CDR1 is LNHDA and CDR2 is SQIVND (reference sequence). Trimming took 3 bases from V and 4 from J; bases not matched to a gene: 4. This CDR3 is built from 16 residues. In DNA, the CDR3 is TGTGCCAGTAGTATCCACACTAGCGGGGGGTACAATGAGCAGTTCTTC. This codes for CASSIHTSGGYNEQFF.

This clonotype has only a few counts. The J gene is TRBJ2-5, the V gene TRBV20-1; 11 nucleotides align to TRBD2. V shed 6 bases and J 3 bases; nucleotides not matched to a gene: 3. CDR1 is DFQATT and CDR2 is SNEGSKA in the germline V gene (reference sequence). This CDR3 is built from 13 residues. The CDR3 here is CSAQGLAEETQYF. The CDR3, as DNA: TGCAGTGCCCAGGGACTAGCGGAAGAGACCCAGTACTTC.

V gene TRBV7-8 combines with J gene TRBJ2-3, with TRBD2 identical over 7 bases. Germline CDR1 and CDR2: SGHVS and FQNEAQ. Trimming at V came to 4 bases and at J to 2 bases, leaving 12 bases not matched to a gene. This CDR3 is 17 amino acids long. The CDR3 DNA reads TGTGCCAGCAGCTACCTAGCGGTCCGTCTACTCACAGATACGCAGTATTTT. It codes for CASSYLAVRLLTDTQYF. Full variable domain (outside the CDR3, taken from reference TRBV7-8 and TRBJ2-3): GAGVSQSPRYKVAKRGQDVALRCDPISGHVSLFWYQQALGQGPEFLTYFQNEAQLDKSGLPSDRFFAERPEGSVSTLKIQRTQQEDSAVYLCASSYLAVRLLTDTQYFGPGTRLTVL.

This CDR3 is CATTVSGRTDTQYF. The DNA for the CDR3 is TGTGCCACCACCGTCAGTGGGCGCACAGATACGCAGTATTTT. This rearrangement joins TRBV24-1 to TRBJ2-3, with unresolved D. This CDR3 is built from 14 residues. Trimming shortened V by 8 bases and J by 1 base, and 12 bases separated the two germline ends. Per germline, CDR1 KGHDR and CDR2 SFDVKD.

This clonotype was counted a few times. The chain uses TRBV12-3 or TRBV12-4 and TRBJ1-6, with a weak D call TRBD1 (5 bases). V was clipped by 5 bases and J by 4 bases, with 12 bases between them. The CDR3 length is 15 residues. The CDR3 DNA follows: TGTGCCAGCAGTAAACGAGACAGATATAATTCACCCCTCCACTTT. It codes for CASSKRDRYNSPLHF.

This clonotype was counted only a few times. The rearrangement joins TRBV10-3 to TRBJ2-7, with 7 bases that match TRBD1. CDR1 is ENHRY, CDR2 SYGVKD, per germline. The CDR3 totals 14 residues. J gave up 5 bases and V 5 bases, and 9 bases lay outside the gene matches. The CDR3 bases are TGTGCCATCAGTCTAAAGGGGGCGGCTGACGAGCAGTACTTC. This codes for CAISLKGAADEQYF.

This clonotype was counted only a few times. J is TRBJ2-4 and V is TRBV7-2; D is undetermined. Germline V gene sequence: CDR1 SGHTA, CDR2 FQGNSA. This CDR3 spans 17 amino acids. V lost 5 bases and J lost 0, with 17 bases in between. CDR3 nucleotide sequence: TGTGCCAGCAGCCGCCCAGAGGTCAGGTTAGCCAAAAACATTCAGTACTTC. It is translated as CASSRPEVRLAKNIQYF.

This clonotype came up a few times. CDR3 sequence (DNA): TGTGCCAGCAGTTACTCGACACGTACCGGGGAGCTGTTTTTT. Protein sequence: CASSYSTRTGELFF. V is TRBV6-5 and J is TRBJ2-2; D is undetermined. Per germline, CDR1 MNHEY and CDR2 SVGAGI. Trimming took off 0 bases at V and 5 bases at J, with 7 bases between the two ends. CDR3 length: 14 amino acids.